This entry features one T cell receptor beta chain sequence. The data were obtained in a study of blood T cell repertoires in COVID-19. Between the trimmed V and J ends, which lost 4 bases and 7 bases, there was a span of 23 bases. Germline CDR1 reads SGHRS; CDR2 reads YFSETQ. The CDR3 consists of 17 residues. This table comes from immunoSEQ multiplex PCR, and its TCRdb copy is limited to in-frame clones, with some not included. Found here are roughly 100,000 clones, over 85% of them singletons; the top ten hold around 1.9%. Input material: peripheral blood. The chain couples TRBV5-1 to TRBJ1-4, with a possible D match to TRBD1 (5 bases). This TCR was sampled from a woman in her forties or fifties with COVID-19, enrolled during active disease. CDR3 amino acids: CASSPLDNKEGGEKLFF. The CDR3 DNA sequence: TGCGCCAGCAGCCCGTTGGACAATAAGGAGGGCGGTGAAAAACTGTTTTTT.